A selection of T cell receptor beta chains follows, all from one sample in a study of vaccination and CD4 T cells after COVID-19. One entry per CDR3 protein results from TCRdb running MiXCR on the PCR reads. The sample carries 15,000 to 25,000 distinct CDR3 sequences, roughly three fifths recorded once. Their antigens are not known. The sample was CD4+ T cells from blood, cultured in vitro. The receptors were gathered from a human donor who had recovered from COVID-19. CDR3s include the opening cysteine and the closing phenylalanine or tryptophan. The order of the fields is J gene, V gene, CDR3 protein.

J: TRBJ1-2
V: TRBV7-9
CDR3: CASSLGRVHAYGYTF

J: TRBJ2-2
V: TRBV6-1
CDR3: CASTEVGSGELFF

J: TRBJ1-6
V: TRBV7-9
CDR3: CASSWGTGTDSPLHF

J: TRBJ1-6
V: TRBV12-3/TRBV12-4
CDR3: CASTSTGLNNSPLHF

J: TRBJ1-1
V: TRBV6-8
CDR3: CASSPTGVTEAFF

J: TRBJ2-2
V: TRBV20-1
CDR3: CSARPDTNTGELFF

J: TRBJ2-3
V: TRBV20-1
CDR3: CSAGRDRGTDTQYF

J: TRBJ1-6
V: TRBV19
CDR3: CASSSGQKDSPLHF

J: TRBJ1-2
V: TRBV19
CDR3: CASSRDKNYGYTF

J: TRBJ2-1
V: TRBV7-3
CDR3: CASSLAPGSGNEQFF

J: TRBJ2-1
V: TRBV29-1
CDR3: CSVDLSGQQSYNEQFF

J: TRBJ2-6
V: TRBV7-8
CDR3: CASREQGSGANVLTF

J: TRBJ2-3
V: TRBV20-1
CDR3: CSARVSGLAVGTDTQYF

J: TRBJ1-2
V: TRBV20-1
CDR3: CSARVPGEYGYTF

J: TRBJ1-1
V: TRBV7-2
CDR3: CASSLGTVVENTEAFF

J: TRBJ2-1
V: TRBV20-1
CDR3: CSARETSGGNEQFF

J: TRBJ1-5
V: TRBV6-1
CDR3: CASRPGEYSNQPQHF

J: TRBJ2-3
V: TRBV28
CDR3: CATSPTRDTQYF

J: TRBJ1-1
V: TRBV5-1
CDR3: CASSLGRSNTEAFF

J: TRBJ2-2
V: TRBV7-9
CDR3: CASSLESPTGELFF

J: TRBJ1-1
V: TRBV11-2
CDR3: CASSLVSGKGAEAFF

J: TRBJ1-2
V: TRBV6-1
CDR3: CASSPPGTDLYGYTF

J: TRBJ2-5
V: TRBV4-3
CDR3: CASSQDTAGVQETQYF

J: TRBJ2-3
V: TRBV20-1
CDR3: CSARDPSGGPTSTDTQYF

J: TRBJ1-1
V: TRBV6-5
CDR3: CASSYSTGNTEAFF